This section outlines one TCR beta chain sequence together with its context. This sample's treatment: oral pan-JAK inhibitor, 5-10 mg twice daily. Patients with alopecia areata provided lesional scalp punch biopsies as well as peripheral blood. Reverse transcribed after extraction, RNA yielded cDNA as the sequencing template. Libraries were prepared by immunoSEQ multiplex PCR; TCRdb keeps only in-frame clonotypes and omits some of them. Among about 200,000 clones listed, 55% to 75% were seen once. These data come from a study of CD8+ T cells in alopecia areata. At the level of the study: Among treated patients, oral tofacitinib was administered at 5 to 10 mg twice daily. Tofacitinib lasted 6 to 18 months, then 6 months off drug.

The CDR3 runs to 13 residues. V lost 4 bases and J 5 bases, leaving 14 bases between the germline ends. From germline, CDR1 is SQVTM and CDR2 ANQGSEA. This sequence joins TRBV29-1 and TRBJ1-2; D is perhaps TRBD1 (6 bases). The sample was CD4+ T cells sorted from blood, taken at week 24, from a patient treated with tofacitinib. This TCR was recovered from a human donor with alopecia areata. The CDR3 coding sequence is TGCAGCGTTGTGGTGGGCAGGGGTTATGGCTACACCTTC. It translates to CSVVVGRGYGYTF.